In this sample, the clone carrying this T cell receptor (beta chain) is medium-sized. The antigen remains unidentified. Repertoires were generated with immunoSEQ multiplex PCR, while TCRdb's copy carries only in-frame clones and drops some. The table records around 8,800 clones, approximately 25% of them present only once. The data were obtained in a study of sequential checkpoint blockade in melanoma. Study details: Patients were randomized 1:1 to nivolumab-then-ipilimumab or ipilimumab-then-nivolumab first-line. Some 22 patients had tumor biopsies before treatment and at week 13.

Treatment of the sample: randomized to nivolumab then ipilimumab (arm A) or the reverse (arm B). Germline assignment: CDR1 GTSNPN and CDR2 SVGIG (reference sequence). The CDR3 length is 11 residues. The V and J ends lost 2 bases and 8 bases, in that order; junction bases with no gene match: 0. Study results and caveats: About 30 times likelier clinical benefit followed increased tumor T-cell fraction and clonality.

This chain uses TRBV30 with TRBJ2-1; 7 bases are a match to TRBD1. The material sequenced was tumor tissue (inferred from file names), taken from a patient given nivolumab and ipilimumab in sequence. The receptor was derived from a human donor with melanoma. CDR3 sequence: CAWSRGHEQFF. The CDR3 region has the DNA TGTGCCTGGAGTAGGGGGCATGAGCAGTTCTTC.